This passage covers 18 T cell receptor beta chains from one sample sequenced in a study of blood T cells in healthy people across ages. It was with a sample-barcoded 5' primer and a J-beta primer mix that a second PCR of roughly 7 to 12 cycles was run. MiXCR, run by TCRdb on the 5' RACE reads, gives a single entry per CDR3 protein. In the table there are hundreds of thousands of distinct CDR3 sequences, more than 25% of which are singletons. The source material was blood. All receptors derive from a woman of 80 years or more in good health.

The chain uses TRBV7-2 and TRBJ2-5, with a weak D call TRBD1 (5 bases). Germline assignment: CDR1 SGHTA and CDR2 FQGNSA. Trimming removed 11 bases at V and 2 bases at J, with 18 bases between. The CDR3 length is 14 residues. CDR3 in amino acids: CADSRSLGQETQYF. Written as DNA, the CDR3 is TGTGCCGACAGCCGATCGCTAGGGCAAGAGACCCAGTACTTC.

In this sample, this clonotype turned up many times. The CDR3 bases are TGCGCCAGCAGCTTGGGAACTCCAACCTACGAGCAGTACTTC. This gives the protein CASSLGTPTYEQYF. This chain connects TRBV5-1 to TRBJ2-7; no firm D call. The germline V gene has CDR1 SGHRS and CDR2 YFSETQ. The CDR3 is 14 amino acids. The V and J ends lost 0 bases and 2 bases respectively, with 9 bases between them.

The V and J genes are TRBV4-2 and TRBJ2-7; the D gene could be TRBD1 or TRBD2 (6 bases each). With the DNA end fitting TRBJ2-5 better, the J assignment may be wrong. Germline V gene lookup returns CDR1 LGHNA and CDR2 YNFKEQ. CDR3 size: 15 residues. This CDR3 reads CASSQRQGREGTQYF. The CDR3 DNA is TGTGCCAGCAGCCAAAGGCAGGGGCGGGAAGGGACCCAGTACTTC.

This clonotype was seen more than once but under ten times. This may arise from a read error, as a much more abundant clone is one base away. The chain carries TRBV4-3 and TRBJ2-1; 10 bases are shared with TRBD1. The end of the DNA fits TRBJ2-7 better, so the J call may be wrong. From germline, CDR1 is LGHNA and CDR2 YSLEER. The CDR3 sequence is 16 residues long. The CDR3 DNA is TGCGCCAGCAGCCAAGAGGGACAGGGGTCATACAATGAGCAGTACTTC. Its protein is CASSQEGQGSYNEQYF.

The chain recombines TRBV6-6 with TRBJ2-7, with a tentative D call TRBD1 (6 bases). The V and J ends lost 7 bases and 3 bases respectively, with 16 bases between them. CDR1 and CDR2 from the germline V gene are MNHNY and SVGAGI (reference sequence). This CDR3 region has 14 residues. Here the CDR3 reads CASTEQGEDYEQYF. The CDR3 region has the DNA TGTGCCAGCACCGAACAGGGCGAGGACTACGAGCAGTACTTC.

The chain links TRBV5-1 to TRBJ2-1; 11 bases fit TRBD2. Germline V gene data show CDR1 as SGHRS and CDR2 as YFSETQ. The CDR3 has 16 residues. Trimming took 0 bases from V and 8 from J; bases not matched to a gene: 7. DNA of the CDR3: TGCGCCAGCAGCTTGGAAGGGACTAGCGGTGGAGATGAGCAGTTCTTC. Encoded protein: CASSLEGTSGGDEQFF.

This clonotype was seen at least ten times. The chain employs TRBV30 and TRBJ2-1, with 8 bases matching TRBD1. Unmatched junction bases numbered 7, after V lost 1 base and J lost 5 bases. This CDR3 region has 15 residues. The germline V gene has CDR1 GTSNPN and CDR2 SVGIG (reference sequence). The CDR3 nucleotides are TGTGCCTGGAGTGCGGGACAGGCGACTCACAATGAGCAGTTCTTC. This translates into CAWSAGQATHNEQFF.

This clonotype appeared many times. The chain has TRBV3-1 and TRBJ2-3; TRBD2 agrees at 10 bases. The CDR3 runs to 19 residues. V gave up 0 bases and J gave up 0 bases; unmatched junction bases: 9. CDR1 and CDR2 (germline): LGHDT, YNNKEL (reference sequence). The CDR3 sequence is CASSQDPSGGVSSTDTQYF. For the CDR3, the DNA is TGTGCCAGCAGCCAAGATCCGAGCGGGGGGGTCTCTAGCACAGATACGCAGTATTTT.

This clonotype showed up many times. The chain recombines TRBV24-1 with TRBJ1-1; D is unclear. Trimming left V 4 bases short and J 1 base short, with 6 bases between. From germline, CDR1 is KGHDR and CDR2 SFDVKD. There are 13 residues in the CDR3. The CDR3 is CATSERRNTEAFF. In nucleotides, the CDR3 is TGTGCCACCAGTGAAAGACGGAACACTGAAGCTTTCTTT.

Comments on this clonotype: An end of the junction differs from the germline gene, which may be a read error. This chain uses TRBV5-1 with TRBJ2-6; the D gene is possibly TRBD1 (5 bases). There are 16 residues in the CDR3. Germline V lookup: CDR1 SGHRS, CDR2 YFSETQ. Written as DNA, the CDR3 is TGCGCCAGCAGCTTGGCAGGGTCTTCTGGGGCCAACGTCCGGCACTTC. It specifies CASSLAGSSGANVRHF.

In regard to this clonotype: It may be a read error: a sequence one base away is much more abundant. The chain carries TRBV4-3 and TRBJ1-2, with 8 bases that match TRBD1. CDR3 length: 16 residues. With 2 bases clipped from V and 6 bases from J, the junction kept 11 bases outside the gene matches. Germline V CDR1 and CDR2: LGHNA, YSLEER. CDR3 coding DNA: TGCGCCAGCAGCCAACCATCCGGACAGGGTCCCCATGGCTACACCTTC. Amino acids: CASSQPSGQGPHGYTF.

Note on this clonotype: Germline is not matched at one junction end, which may reflect a read error. The V gene is TRBV7-2, the J gene TRBJ2-1; 7 bases match TRBD2. Germline CDR1 reads SGHTA; CDR2 reads FQGNSA. The CDR3 is 16 residues long. CDR3 amino acids: CASSLAATSSYNEQFF. The CDR3 coding sequence is TGTGCCAGCAGCCTAGCGGCCACGAGCTCCTACAATGAGCAGTTCTTC.

The rearrangement links TRBV21-1 to TRBJ2-1; no DNA check was done on the table's D call, TRBD2. TRBV21-1 is recorded as a pseudogene. The CDR3 extends over 17 amino acids. CDR3 sequence reads: CASSKVPSGGVPTEQFF. The CDR3 coding sequence is TGTGCCAGCAGCAAAGTGCCTAGCGGGGGGGTCCCGACGGAGCAGTTCTTC.

This clonotype was detected ten times or more. This rearrangement joins TRBV4-1 to TRBJ2-7, with 8 bases aligning to TRBD2. Germline CDR1 MGHRA, CDR2 YSYEKL. V lost 9 bases, J lost 3 bases, and 19 bases stayed unmatched. This CDR3 region has 17 residues. DNA for the CDR3: TGCGCCAGTTCGGTGGCGGGGGGTCCACTGACTATCTACGAGCAGTACTTC. It yields the protein CASSVAGGPLTIYEQYF.

The chain has TRBV6-5 and TRBJ2-7; tentatively, D is TRBD1 (5 bases). V gave up 3 bases and J gave up 4 bases, with 19 bases separating them. CDR3 size: 16 residues. In germline, CDR1 is MNHEY, CDR2 SVGAGI. The CDR3 loop is CASSYSTGAAVYEQYF. The CDR3, as DNA: TGTGCCAGCAGTTATTCCACTGGGGCAGCTGTTTACGAGCAGTACTTC.

The table lists this clonotype with a few counts. One end of the junction does not line up with germline, which may come from a read error. V is TRBV4-3 and J is TRBJ2-1, with TRBD2 matching over 9 bases. Per germline, CDR1 LGHNA and CDR2 YSLEER. The CDR3 covers 16 residues. CDR3 bases: TGCGCCGGCAGCCAAGATAGCGGGAGCTCCTACAATGAGCAGTTCTTC. This translates into CAGSQDSGSSYNEQFF.

Ten or more counts support this clonotype. CDR3 region: CASSQERDEQFF. CDR3 DNA: TGTGCCAGCAGCCAAGAAAGGGATGAGCAGTTCTTC. This chain links TRBV4-2 with TRBJ2-1; no firm D call. The CDR3 has 12 amino acids. The germline V and J ends were trimmed by 0 bases and 8 bases, with 5 bases remaining between them. In germline, CDR1 is LGHNA, CDR2 YNFKEQ.

This clonotype was counted only a few times. The chain employs TRBV18 and TRBJ2-3; D remains unclear. The CDR3 contains 13 residues. In germline, CDR1 is KGHSH, CDR2 LQKENI. V was trimmed by 5 bases and J by 4 bases, leaving 10 bases between them. For the CDR3, the DNA is TGTGCCAGCTCAACAACTTTGGCAGATACGCAGTATTTT. Translated: CASSTTLADTQYF.